This record looks at one T cell receptor beta chain sequence and its context. Antigen unknown. Prior to sequencing, the ViraFEST assay stimulated PBMC with viral peptide pools, which expanded the antigen-specific CD4+ T cells. When around ten days of culture had elapsed, CD4+ T cells were isolated. Neither prior SARS-CoV-2 infection nor positive nucleocapsid antibodies were present in the vaccine recipients. A half-volume exchange with IL-2 medium occurred on days 3 and 7. The ends were cut back, 5 bases at V and 5 bases at J, with 18 bases in the middle. The CDR3 totals 15 residues. Germline CDR1 SGHTA, CDR2 FQGNSA. The source of the sample is a study of vaccination effects on CD4 cells after COVID-19. Notes on the study in general: Long after vaccination, the clones induced by infection and by vaccine shrank markedly in size. Nearly all vaccine-induced clones in healthy recipients recognized only SARS-CoV-2.

Clones were sequenced by immunoSEQ multiplex PCR, and TCRdb holds only the in-frame ones, with some missing. The profile covers 25,000 to 30,000 clones, with 75% to 85% appearing a single time and around 30% taken by the ten largest. The receptor comes from a human donor who received a COVID-19 vaccine. The sequencing here drew on CD4+ T cells from PBMCs cultured with SARS-CoV-2 spike peptides, taken before COVID-19 vaccination. The rearrangement uses TRBV7-2 and TRBJ2-5; D gene ambiguous. Here the CDR3 DNA reads TGTGCCAGCAGCCTGGACGCCTTAAGGCGGGAGACCCAGTACTTC. It encodes CASSLDALRRETQYF.